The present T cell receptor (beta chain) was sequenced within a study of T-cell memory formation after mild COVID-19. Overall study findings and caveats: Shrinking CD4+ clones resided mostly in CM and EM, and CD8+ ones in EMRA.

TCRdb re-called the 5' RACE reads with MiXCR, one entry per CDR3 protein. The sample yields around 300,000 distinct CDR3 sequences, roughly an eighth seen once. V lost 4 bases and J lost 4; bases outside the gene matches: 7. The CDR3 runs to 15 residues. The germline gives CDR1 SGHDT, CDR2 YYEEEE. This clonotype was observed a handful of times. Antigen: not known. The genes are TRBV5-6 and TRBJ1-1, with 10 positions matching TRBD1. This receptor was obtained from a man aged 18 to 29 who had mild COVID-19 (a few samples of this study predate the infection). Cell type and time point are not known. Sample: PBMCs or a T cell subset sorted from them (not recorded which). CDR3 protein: CASSLGTGVVTEAFF. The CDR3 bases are TGTGCCAGCAGCCTCGGGACAGGGGTAGTCACTGAAGCTTTCTTT.